One T cell receptor beta chain is described in this entry. This sequence may be a read error, since a much larger clone differs from it by one base. TCRdb re-called the 5' RACE reads through MiXCR, storing one row per CDR3 protein. The sample shows more than 40,000 distinct CDR3 sequences, 22% of them seen only once. Stated time point: blood at routine non-recurrence follow-up after resection. The CDR3 spans 15 residues. CDR1 and CDR2 from the germline V gene are WSHSY and SAAADI. The data derive from a study of spatial heterogeneity in lung cancer. About the study: The donors comprised about 70 untreated early-stage non-small cell lung cancer patients. Sequence detection consistently recorded a greater number of beta-chain than alpha-chain sequences.

Sequenced material: PBMCs, taken at follow-up. The rearrangement links TRBV10-2 to TRBJ2-7; 11 bases line up with TRBD2. The source of this sequence is a female donor with early-stage non-small cell lung cancer. CDR3: CTSSEGGLADYEQYF. The CDR3 coding sequence is TGCACCAGCAGTGAGGGGGGACTAGCGGATTACGAGCAGTACTTC.